Shown below are 8 T cell receptor beta chains from a single sample sequenced in a study of blood T cell repertoires in COVID-19. The method was immunoSEQ multiplex PCR; TCRdb's version includes in-frame clones alone and lacks a portion of them. The sample consists of 200,000 to 250,000 clones, around 80% of them appearing once. Specimen: PBMCs or T cells enriched from blood (not recorded which). The receptor source for this set is a man aged 40-50 years who had recovered from COVID-19.

By share, this clone ranks as medium-sized. This chain connects TRBV9 to TRBJ1-2; possible D gene TRBD1, 5 bases. Germline assignment: CDR1 SGDLS and CDR2 YYNGEE. V lost 3 bases, J lost 8 bases, and 14 bases lay in between. The CDR3 has 13 residues. Here the CDR3 DNA reads TGTGCCAGCAGCGCCCGGCCGGGGGAAGGCTACACCTTC. Its translation is CASSARPGEGYTF.

This clone was detected a few times. This chain connects TRBV19 to TRBJ1-2; TRBD1 agrees at 7 bases. Germline V gene lookup returns CDR1 LNHDA and CDR2 SQIVND (reference sequence). The junction had 7 bases not matched to a gene; V was cut back by 7 bases and J by 2 bases. The CDR3 extends over 14 amino acids. The CDR3 here is CASIPTGMNYGYTF. The CDR3 region has the DNA TGTGCCAGTATTCCGACAGGGATGAACTATGGCTACACCTTC.

The chain carries TRBV5-1 and TRBJ2-2, with 7 nucleotides matching TRBD2. The CDR3 has 18 residues. J lost 6 bases, V lost 0 bases, and 14 bases had no gene match. Germline lookup yields CDR1 SGHRS and CDR2 YFSETQ. CDR3 DNA: TGCGCCAGCAGCTTGGAAAGTCTCATGGGGAGGGCCCCCGGGGAGCTGTTTTTT. Translating it yields CASSLESLMGRAPGELFF.

Turning to this clone: The same CDR3 is also encoded by other DNA sequences in this sample. The chain uses TRBV5-1 and TRBJ2-7, with 7 nucleotides matching TRBD1. This CDR3 comprises 13 residues. The V segment lost 0 bases and the J segment 5 bases; nucleotides outside the gene matches: 2. Germline V gene data show CDR1 as SGHRS and CDR2 as YFSETQ. This CDR3 reads CASSLGQGDEQYF. The CDR3 region has the DNA TGCGCCAGCAGCTTGGGACAGGGCGACGAGCAGTACTTC.

This chain connects TRBV4-3 to TRBJ1-6; D not certain. Germline CDR1 reads LGHNA; CDR2 reads YSLEER. V was cut by 0 bases and J by 0 bases, with 6 bases left in between. This CDR3 has 16 amino acids. CDR3 DNA sequence: TGCGCCAGCAGCCAAGATTTTAGCTCCTATAATTCACCCCTCCACTTT. Its translation is CASSQDFSSYNSPLHF.

The rearrangement uses TRBV5-4 and TRBJ1-1, with D unresolved. Per the germline V gene, CDR1 is SGHNT and CDR2 is YYREEE (reference sequence). The CDR3 extends over 16 amino acids. The V end was cut by 0 bases, the J end by 0 bases, with 12 bases between. The CDR3 protein is CASSLVLGPMNTEAFF. CDR3 sequence (DNA): TGTGCCAGCAGCTTGGTTCTAGGCCCTATGAACACTGAAGCTTTCTTT.

The V and J genes are TRBV29-1 and TRBJ1-6, with a tentative D call TRBD1 (6 bases). The V and J ends lost 7 bases and 9 bases respectively, with 19 bases between them. Germline CDR1 and CDR2: SQVTM and ANQGSEA. The CDR3 totals 14 residues. The CDR3 DNA is TGCAGCGCTGGGGGTTCGGAAGGGGGTTCACCCCTCCACTTT. Its translation is CSAGGSEGGSPLHF.

This rearrangement joins TRBV7-6 to TRBJ1-1; D perhaps matches TRBD1 (6 bases). Germline assignment: CDR1 SGHVS and CDR2 FNYEAQ. CDR3 length equals 14 residues. With 5 bases removed from V and 5 bases from J, the gap between germline ends came to 15 bases. CDR3 protein: CASSKQGYGTEAFF. For the CDR3, the DNA is TGTGCCAGCAGCAAACAGGGCTATGGGACTGAAGCTTTCTTT.